This is a list of T cell receptor beta chains from one sample in a study of T cells after yellow fever vaccination. TCRdb recomputed calls from the 5' RACE reads with MiXCR, one row per CDR3 protein. The sample has some 390,000 distinct CDR3 sequences, 6.2% seen once. Material: PBMCs, obtained 5 days after the yellow fever booster vaccination. Source of these receptors: a man aged 25-45 years who received the YFV17D yellow fever vaccine. Both conserved end residues are part of each CDR3. Each record gives: D gene, clone size, J gene, V gene, CDR3 protein, CDR3 DNA. The D gene is left open where the match is weak. The size of a clone is reported for some rows only, either as once, few or many, or as a class for expanded clones.

D gene: TRBD2; clone size: few; J gene: TRBJ2-7; V gene: TRBV20-1; CDR3 protein: CSGGLAGVGAYEQYF; CDR3 DNA: TGCAGTGGGGGGCTAGCGGGGGTTGGAGCCTACGAGCAGTACTTC
D gene: .; clone size: few; J gene: TRBJ1-2; V gene: TRBV6-2/TRBV6-3; CDR3 protein: CASSNDRYGYTF; CDR3 DNA: TGTGCCAGCAGTAACGACAGATATGGCTACACCTTC
D gene: TRBD2; clone size: few; J gene: TRBJ2-2; V gene: TRBV5-6; CDR3 protein: CASSARLAGSTGELFF; CDR3 DNA: TGTGCCAGCAGCGCCAGACTAGCGGGCTCCACCGGGGAGCTGTTTTTT
D gene: .; clone size: .; J gene: TRBJ2-5; V gene: TRBV7-2; CDR3 protein: CASSLGWGSNNRETQYF; CDR3 DNA: TGTGCCAGCAGCTTAGGTTGGGGGTCCAATAATAGGGAGACCCAGTACTTC
D gene: TRBD2; clone size: few; J gene: TRBJ2-2; V gene: TRBV20-1; CDR3 protein: CSARDQRGAGGGTGELFF; CDR3 DNA: TGCAGTGCTAGAGATCAGCGCGGAGCGGGAGGAGGAACCGGGGAGCTGTTTTTT
D gene: TRBD2; clone size: .; J gene: TRBJ2-1; V gene: TRBV3-1; CDR3 protein: CASRPPSGSFNEQFF; CDR3 DNA: TGTGCCAGCAGACCTCCTAGCGGGAGTTTCAATGAGCAGTTCTTC
D gene: TRBD2; clone size: many; J gene: TRBJ2-1; V gene: TRBV4-3; CDR3 protein: CASSSSLAGGQISSYNEQFF; CDR3 DNA: TGCGCCAGCAGCTCATCACTAGCGGGAGGTCAAATTAGCTCCTACAATGAGCAGTTCTTC
D gene: TRBD2; clone size: .; J gene: TRBJ2-4; V gene: TRBV6-2/TRBV6-3; CDR3 protein: CASSYSREKAAGVRNIQYF; CDR3 DNA: TGTGCCAGCAGTTACTCGAGGGAGAAGGCAGCGGGAGTGAGGAACATTCAGTACTTC
D gene: .; clone size: few; J gene: TRBJ1-3; V gene: TRBV20-1; CDR3 protein: CSARGVPGNTIYF; CDR3 DNA: TGCAGTGCCCGGGGGGTTCCTGGAAACACCATATATTTT
D gene: .; clone size: .; J gene: TRBJ2-5; V gene: TRBV6-1; CDR3 protein: CASSSYEGETQYF; CDR3 DNA: TGTGCCAGCAGTAGCTACGAAGGAGAGACCCAGTACTTC
D gene: TRBD1; clone size: few; J gene: TRBJ2-1; V gene: TRBV5-6; CDR3 protein: CASSYRDRGGEQFF; CDR3 DNA: TGTGCCAGCAGCTACCGGGACAGGGGTGGTGAGCAGTTCTTC
D gene: TRBD2; clone size: many; J gene: TRBJ2-3; V gene: TRBV27; CDR3 protein: CASSLMAGVIDTQYF; CDR3 DNA: TGTGCCAGCAGTTTAATGGCGGGAGTAATAGATACGCAGTATTTT
D gene: .; clone size: .; J gene: TRBJ1-6; V gene: TRBV18; CDR3 protein: CASSPDRNLNSPLHF; CDR3 DNA: TGTGCCAGCTCACCCGACAGAAACCTTAATTCACCCCTCCACTTT
D gene: .; clone size: many; J gene: TRBJ1-2; V gene: TRBV3-1; CDR3 protein: CASSQGQLYGYTF; CDR3 DNA: TGTGCCAGCAGCCAAGGGCAGCTCTATGGCTACACCTTC
D gene: TRBD2; clone size: few; J gene: TRBJ2-2; V gene: TRBV12-3/TRBV12-4; CDR3 protein: CASSPRGRAERELFF; CDR3 DNA: TGTGCCAGCAGTCCCCGCGGGAGGGCCGAAAGGGAGCTGTTTTTT
D gene: .; clone size: few; J gene: TRBJ2-4; V gene: TRBV5-1; CDR3 protein: CASSWGGQSKNIQYF; CDR3 DNA: TGCGCCAGCAGCTGGGGTGGCCAATCAAAAAACATTCAGTACTTC
D gene: .; clone size: .; J gene: TRBJ2-2; V gene: TRBV10-3; CDR3 protein: CAISEWGNNTGELFF; CDR3 DNA: TGTGCCATCAGTGAATGGGGAAACAACACCGGGGAGCTGTTTTTT
D gene: .; clone size: .; J gene: TRBJ2-7; V gene: TRBV7-9; CDR3 protein: CASSYSGATYEQYF; CDR3 DNA: TGTGCCAGCAGCTATTCAGGCGCAACCTACGAGCAGTACTTC
D gene: TRBD1; clone size: many; J gene: TRBJ2-5; V gene: TRBV5-1; CDR3 protein: CASSFRQGLFQETQYF; CDR3 DNA: TGCGCCAGCAGCTTCCGACAGGGGTTGTTCCAAGAGACCCAGTACTTC
D gene: TRBD2; clone size: .; J gene: TRBJ2-5; V gene: TRBV7-2; CDR3 protein: CASSYGLVMETQYF; CDR3 DNA: TGTGCCAGCAGCTACGGACTAGTGATGGAGACCCAGTACTTC
D gene: TRBD1; clone size: .; J gene: TRBJ2-3; V gene: TRBV4-3; CDR3 protein: CASSQGPGQGLDTQYF; CDR3 DNA: TGCGCCAGCAGCCAAGGACCGGGACAGGGGTTAGATACGCAGTATTTT
D gene: .; clone size: .; J gene: TRBJ2-5; V gene: TRBV10-3; CDR3 protein: CAISSPEHPQETQYF; CDR3 DNA: TGTGCCATCAGTTCCCCCGAACATCCCCAAGAGACCCAGTACTTC
D gene: .; clone size: .; J gene: TRBJ2-7; V gene: TRBV5-1; CDR3 protein: CASSSGQKTYELYF; CDR3 DNA: TGCGCCAGCAGCTCGGGACAAAAAACCTACGAGCTGTACTTC